A selection of T cell receptor beta chains follows, all from one sample in a study of blood T cell repertoires in COVID-19. This table comes from immunoSEQ multiplex PCR, and its TCRdb copy is limited to in-frame clones, with some not included. Among about 83,000 clones listed, 90% were seen once. The material sequenced was peripheral blood. The receptors derive from a woman older than 75 with active or convalescent COVID-19. Each CDR3 is given with its conserved first and last residue. The D gene is left open where the match is weak. Not all rows give a size; the values are once, few, many and, for expanded clones, a class.

-	TRBJ1-6	TRBV21-1	-	CASTQGPDNSPLHF	TGTGCCAGCACCCAGGGGCCGGATAATTCACCCCTCCACTTT
once	TRBJ1-5	TRBV24-1	-	CATSDVGGGNQPQHF	TGTGCCACCAGTGATGTCGGAGGTGGCAATCAGCCCCAGCATTTT
-	TRBJ1-3	TRBV19	-	CASSIPVSGNTIYF	TGTGCCAGTAGTATCCCAGTCTCTGGAAACACCATATATTTT
-	TRBJ2-2	TRBV7-5	-	CVRSAGPRTENTGELFF	TGTGTCAGAAGCGCGGGCCCCAGAACCGAAAACACCGGGGAGCTGTTTTTT
-	TRBJ2-7	TRBV29-1	-	CSVERAGPISYEQYF	TGCAGCGTTGAAAGGGCGGGTCCAATCTCCTACGAGCAGTACTTC
-	TRBJ2-2	TRBV5-1	TRBD2	CASSSGGGDTGELFF	TGCGCCAGCAGCTCCGGGGGAGGGGACACCGGGGAGCTGTTTTTT
-	TRBJ1-4	TRBV7-2	-	CASSLNSFGEKLFF	TGTGCCAGCAGCTTGAATTCCTTCGGTGAAAAACTGTTTTTT
-	TRBJ1-1	TRBV7-2	-	CASNIRGPNTEAFF	TGTGCCAGCAACATCAGGGGACCTAACACTGAAGCTTTCTTT
-	TRBJ1-4	TRBV19	-	CAARAGGSNEKLFF	TGTGCCGCTAGGGCAGGCGGGTCTAATGAAAAACTGTTTTTT
-	TRBJ1-1	TRBV2	TRBD1	CASSEGQGTTEAFF	TGTGCCAGCAGCGAAGGACAGGGCACCACTGAAGCTTTCTTT
-	TRBJ2-1	TRBV3-1/TRBV3-2	-	CASSQRGLEQFF	TGTGCCAGCAGCCAAAGAGGACTAGAGCAGTTCTTC
-	TRBJ2-2	TRBV4-3	TRBD2	CASSQDPGGGETGELFF	TGCGCCAGCAGCCAAGACCCAGGCGGGGGGGAAACCGGGGAGCTGTTTTTT
-	TRBJ1-4	TRBV28	-	CASSLYSGNEKLFF	TGTGCCAGCAGTTTATACAGCGGTAATGAAAAACTGTTTTTT
-	TRBJ2-2	TRBV12-3/TRBV12-4	TRBD2	CASSLSGVEELFF	TGTGCCAGCAGCCTAAGCGGGGTAGAGGAGCTGTTTTTT
-	TRBJ1-2	TRBV19	TRBD1	CASNTGQGVWGYTF	TGTGCCAGCAACACGGGACAGGGGGTGTGGGGCTACACCTTC
-	TRBJ2-7	TRBV5-4	-	CASSGPGSSYEQYF	TGTGCCAGCAGCGGACCAGGGTCCTCCTACGAGCAGTACTTC
once	TRBJ2-1	TRBV3-1/TRBV3-2	TRBD1	CASSRRTGGNYNEQFF	TGTGCCAGCAGCCGCCGGACAGGGGGCAACTACAATGAGCAGTTCTTC
-	TRBJ1-1	TRBV24-1	-	CATSDYGEAFF	TGTGCCACCAGTGATTATGGCGAAGCTTTCTTT
-	TRBJ2-1	TRBV6-5	-	CASSSRTAASYNEQFF	TGTGCCAGCAGTTCCAGGACTGCCGCCTCCTACAATGAGCAGTTCTTC
-	TRBJ2-7	TRBV4-1	-	CASSPSSVFYEQYF	TGCGCCAGCAGCCCATCAAGCGTCTTCTACGAGCAGTACTTC
-	TRBJ1-1	TRBV3-1/TRBV3-2	-	CASSQGSLSEAFF	TGTGCCAGCAGCCAAGGGAGTTTATCTGAAGCTTTCTTT
-	TRBJ1-5	TRBV6-5	-	CASSWGREDQPQHF	TGTGCCAGCAGTTGGGGGCGGGAGGATCAGCCCCAGCATTTT
-	TRBJ2-3	TRBV4-2	TRBD2	CASSQGPGGASTDTQYF	TGTGCCAGCAGCCAAGGTCCGGGGGGAGCTAGCACAGATACGCAGTATTTT
few	TRBJ1-2	TRBV5-1	-	CASSLAGSNYGYTF	TGCGCCAGCAGCTTGGCAGGGTCCAACTATGGCTACACCTTC
-	TRBJ1-3	TRBV6-5	-	CASSRGQTGNTIYF	TGTGCCAGCAGCCGAGGGCAGACTGGAAACACCATATATTTT
-	TRBJ2-2	TRBV13	-	CASSWGQTGELFF	TGTGCCAGCAGCTGGGGACAAACCGGGGAGCTGTTTTTT
-	TRBJ1-4	TRBV5-1	-	CASSGDRFNEKLFF	TGCGCCAGCAGCGGAGACAGGTTTAATGAAAAACTGTTTTTT
once	TRBJ1-5	TRBV28	-	CASSPGQRGQPQHF	TGTGCCAGCAGTCCGGGACAAAGAGGCCAGCCCCAGCATTTT
-	TRBJ2-1	TRBV24-1	TRBD1	CATSGEQGISYNEQFF	TGTGCCACCAGTGGTGAACAGGGGATATCCTACAATGAGCAGTTCTTC
-	TRBJ1-3	TRBV3-1/TRBV3-2	-	CASSQVGHSGNTIYF	TGTGCCAGCAGCCAAGTCGGTCACTCTGGAAACACCATATATTTT
-	TRBJ2-7	TRBV6-1	TRBD2	CASSEKVSGGYEQYF	TGTGCCAGCAGTGAAAAGGTCTCGGGGGGTTACGAGCAGTACTTC
-	TRBJ1-6	TRBV28	-	CASTVSSSYNSPLHF	TGTGCCAGCACGGTGTCGAGCTCCTATAATTCACCCCTCCACTTT
-	TRBJ2-5	TRBV5-1	-	CASSPVGQAQETQYF	TGCGCCAGCAGCCCCGTGGGGCAGGCCCAAGAGACCCAGTACTTC
-	TRBJ2-1	TRBV5-1	TRBD1	CASSLSQGSVDEQFF	TGCGCCAGCAGCTTGTCACAGGGGAGTGTTGATGAGCAGTTCTTC
-	TRBJ2-5	TRBV9	-	CASSPTLEDQETQYF	TGTGCCAGCAGCCCCACCCTGGAGGACCAAGAGACCCAGTACTTC
-	TRBJ1-6	TRBV3-1/TRBV3-2	-	CASSQGPRSSYNSPLHF	TGTGCCAGCAGCCAAGGTCCGAGGAGCTCCTATAATTCACCCCTCCACTTT
few	TRBJ1-1	TRBV11-2	-	CASRFYGQRGTEAFF	TGTGCCAGCAGATTTTACGGACAGAGAGGCACTGAAGCTTTCTTT
-	TRBJ1-2	TRBV7-2	-	CASSPDRYGYTF	TGTGCCAGCAGCCCCGACAGGTATGGCTACACCTTC
-	TRBJ1-6	TRBV4-2	-	CASSQDPQSSYNSPLHF	TGTGCCAGCAGCCAAGATCCACAGAGCTCCTATAATTCACCCCTCCACTTT
-	TRBJ2-1	TRBV9	TRBD2	CASSASGSYNEQFF	TGTGCCAGCAGCGCTAGCGGAAGCTACAATGAGCAGTTCTTC
-	TRBJ1-2	TRBV6-5	-	CASRPPGSGYGYTF	TGTGCCAGCAGGCCCCCAGGGTCGGGCTATGGCTACACCTTC
-	TRBJ2-2	TRBV5-1	-	CASSTRTARQSGELFF	TGCGCCAGCAGCACCCGGACAGCCCGTCAATCCGGGGAGCTGTTTTTT
-	TRBJ2-7	TRBV2	TRBD1	CASSDDRGEYEQYF	TGTGCCAGCAGCGACGACAGGGGAGAGTACGAGCAGTACTTC
-	TRBJ1-1	TRBV7-9	-	CASSLGGPTEAFF	TGTGCCAGCAGCCTTGGGGGCCCCACTGAAGCTTTCTTT
-	TRBJ1-4	TRBV9	-	CASSAEGLKEKLFF	TGTGCCAGCAGCGCGGAGGGGTTGAAGGAAAAACTGTTTTTT
-	TRBJ2-3	TRBV7-2	TRBD2	CASSLVLRGGPDTQYF	TGTGCCAGCAGCTTAGTCCTACGGGGGGGGCCAGATACGCAGTATTTT
-	TRBJ1-1	TRBV20-1	-	CSASRPNTEAFF	TGCAGTGCTAGTCGTCCTAACACTGAAGCTTTCTTT
-	TRBJ1-4	TRBV28	TRBD1	CASSLTQQGPNEKLFF	TGTGCCAGCAGTCTCACCCAACAGGGGCCTAATGAAAAACTGTTTTTT
-	TRBJ2-3	TRBV3-1/TRBV3-2	-	CASSHGTAPDTQYF	TGTGCCAGCAGCCACGGGACTGCCCCAGATACGCAGTATTTT
few	TRBJ1-5	TRBV6-2/TRBV6-3	-	CASSYVTDVGLSNQPQHF	TGTGCCAGCAGTTACGTGACAGATGTGGGCTTGAGCAATCAGCCCCAGCATTTT